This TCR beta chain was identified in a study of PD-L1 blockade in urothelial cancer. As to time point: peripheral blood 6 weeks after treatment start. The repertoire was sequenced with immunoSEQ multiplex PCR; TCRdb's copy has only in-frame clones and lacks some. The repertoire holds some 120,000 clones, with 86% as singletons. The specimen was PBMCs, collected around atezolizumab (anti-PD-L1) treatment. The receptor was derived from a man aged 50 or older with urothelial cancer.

DNA of the CDR3: TGTGCCAGCAGCCTACCCGGGAGCGGAAGCAACGAGCAGTACTTC. Translated: CASSLPGSGSNEQYF. The genes are TRBV27 and TRBJ2-7, with D possibly TRBD2 on 6 matching bases. V was clipped by 6 bases and J by 5 bases, with 20 bases between them. CDR1 is MNHEY, CDR2 SMNVEV, per germline (reference sequence). The CDR3 consists of 15 residues.